This T cell receptor (beta chain) comes out of a study of T cell repertoires in cytomegalovirus infection. About the study: Use of recently identified HLA-C-restricted and well-studied HLA-B-restricted CMV epitopes was part of the study. Both a matching HLA type and CMV infection were indicated by public TCR beta signatures. General study points: Identification of carriers of CMV plus the relevant HLA was achieved through cumulative public TCR beta family frequency. HLA-C-restricted CMV clonotypes gave the most frequent clonotype in two of eight donors.

Each CDR3 protein gets one entry after TCRdb re-called the reads with MiXCR. The sample contains about 310,000 distinct CDR3 sequences, 25% of which appear only once. V lost 0 bases, J lost 3 bases, and 14 bases lay in between. Per the germline V gene, CDR1 is MGHRA and CDR2 is YSYEKL. The CDR3 spans 16 residues. There are a few counts of this clonotype. Its antigen is undetermined. This clonotype originated in a human donor in good health (CMV status not recorded). Some clones in this sample may be carry-over from other donors' samples. The chain is built from TRBV4-1 and TRBJ1-1; unclear D gene. Sequenced here: cultured PBMCs, sampled from culture after CMV antigen stimulation. Written as DNA, the CDR3 is TGCGCCAGCAGCCAAGAACCGTCGGGTGTCGACACTGAAGCTTTCTTT. This gives the protein CASSQEPSGVDTEAFF.